What follows describes a single T cell receptor beta chain. The target antigen is unknown. Over several immunoSEQ plates, each subset's genomic DNA was distributed in even portions. The sorted-subset replicate PCRs were given approximately 190 ng DNA, which is about 30,000 T cell genomes. TCRdb's table, derived via immunoSEQ multiplex PCR, lists solely in-frame clones and lacks some. The repertoire holds millions of clones, with about 94% as singletons. CD45RO-negative, CCR7-selected cells formed the naive CD8 fraction, which excluded terminally differentiated effector memory CD45RA+ cells. The sample originates from a study of shared clonotypes between healthy human individuals. V was pared by 0 bases and J by 9 bases, with 21 bases between. Germline-derived CDR1 and CDR2 are GTSNPN and SVGIG (reference sequence). This CDR3 has 16 residues. Study-wide results and caveats: Among a few donors, roughly 5.5% of naive CD4 clonotypes were found in common. Naive subsets tended to show greater estimated richness than memory subsets.

This sequence joins TRBV30 and TRBJ2-1; tentative D call: TRBD2 (6 bases). The sample comprised naive CD8+ T cells sorted from blood. This clonotype was obtained from a young man in good health. The CDR3 DNA reads as TGTGCCTGGAGTGTATTTTTAGGACTAACAGGATCTGAGCAGTTCTTC. Translated: CAWSVFLGLTGSEQFF. Complete variable domain (other parts from reference TRBV30 and TRBJ2-1): SQTIHQWPATLVQPVGSPLSLECTVEGTSNPNLYWYRQAAGRGLQLLFYSVGIGQISSEVPQNLSASRPQDRQFILSSKKLLLSDSGFYLCAWSVFLGLTGSEQFFGPGTRLTVL.